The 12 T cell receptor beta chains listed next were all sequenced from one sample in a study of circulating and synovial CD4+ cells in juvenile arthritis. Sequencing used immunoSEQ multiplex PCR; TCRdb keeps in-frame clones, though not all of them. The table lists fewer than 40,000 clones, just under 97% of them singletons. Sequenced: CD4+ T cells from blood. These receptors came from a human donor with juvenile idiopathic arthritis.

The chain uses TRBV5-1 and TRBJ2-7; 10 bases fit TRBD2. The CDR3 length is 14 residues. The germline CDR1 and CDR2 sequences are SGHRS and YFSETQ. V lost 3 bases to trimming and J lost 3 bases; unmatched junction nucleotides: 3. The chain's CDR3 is CASSSTSGNYEQYF. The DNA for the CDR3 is TGCGCCAGCAGCTCTACTAGCGGGAACTACGAGCAGTACTTC.

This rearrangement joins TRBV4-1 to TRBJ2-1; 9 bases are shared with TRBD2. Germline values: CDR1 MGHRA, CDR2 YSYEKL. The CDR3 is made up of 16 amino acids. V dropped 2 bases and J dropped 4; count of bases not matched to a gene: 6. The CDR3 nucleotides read TGCGCCAGCAGCCAACCGACTAGCGGACGTTACAATGAGCAGTTCTTC. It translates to CASSQPTSGRYNEQFF.

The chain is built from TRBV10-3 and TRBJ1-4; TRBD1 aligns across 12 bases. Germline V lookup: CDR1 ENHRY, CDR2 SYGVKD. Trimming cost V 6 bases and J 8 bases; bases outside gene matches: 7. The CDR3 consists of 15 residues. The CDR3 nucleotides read TGTGCCATCAGGGGGACAGGGGGCCCAGGAGAAAAACTGTTTTTT. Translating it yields CAIRGTGGPGEKLFF.

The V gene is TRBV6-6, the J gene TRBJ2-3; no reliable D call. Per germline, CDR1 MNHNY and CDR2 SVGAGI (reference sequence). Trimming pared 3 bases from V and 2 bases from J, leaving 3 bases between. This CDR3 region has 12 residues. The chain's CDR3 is CASSYNTDTQYF. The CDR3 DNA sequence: TGTGCCAGCAGTTATAACACAGATACGCAGTATTTT.

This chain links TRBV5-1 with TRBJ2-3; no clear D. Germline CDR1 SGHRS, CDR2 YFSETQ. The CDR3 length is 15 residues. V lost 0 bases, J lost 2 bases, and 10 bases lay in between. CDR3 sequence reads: CASSLAGYNTDTQYF. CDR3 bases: TGCGCCAGCAGCTTGGCCGGGTATAACACAGATACGCAGTATTTT.

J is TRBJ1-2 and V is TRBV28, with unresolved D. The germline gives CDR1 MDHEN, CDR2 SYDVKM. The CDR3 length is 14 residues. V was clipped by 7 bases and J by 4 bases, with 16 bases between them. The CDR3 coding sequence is TGTGCCAGCACCATGGGTACAGATCGCTATGGCTACACCTTC. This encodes CASTMGTDRYGYTF.

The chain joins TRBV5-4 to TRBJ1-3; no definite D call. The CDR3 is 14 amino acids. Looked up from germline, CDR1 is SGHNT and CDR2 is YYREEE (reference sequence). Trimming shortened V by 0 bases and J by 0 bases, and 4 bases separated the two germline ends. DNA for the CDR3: TGTGCCAGCAGCTTGGCAGGCTCTGGAAACACCATATATTTT. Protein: CASSLAGSGNTIYF.

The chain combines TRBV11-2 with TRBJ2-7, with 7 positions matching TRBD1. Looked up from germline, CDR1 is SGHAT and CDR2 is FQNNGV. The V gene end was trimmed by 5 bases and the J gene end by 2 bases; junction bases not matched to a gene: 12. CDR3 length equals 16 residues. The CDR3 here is CASSTTIGQAAYEQYF. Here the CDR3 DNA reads TGTGCCAGCAGCACTACAATCGGACAGGCGGCCTACGAGCAGTACTTC.

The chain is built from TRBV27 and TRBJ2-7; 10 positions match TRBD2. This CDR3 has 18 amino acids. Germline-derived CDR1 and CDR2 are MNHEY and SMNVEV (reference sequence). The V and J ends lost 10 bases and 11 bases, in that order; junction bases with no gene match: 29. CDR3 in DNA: TGTGCCACCGGTTCCTGGGGTACTAGCGGGACCCACCTTCACCGGGAGTACTTC. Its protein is CATGSWGTSGTHLHREYF.

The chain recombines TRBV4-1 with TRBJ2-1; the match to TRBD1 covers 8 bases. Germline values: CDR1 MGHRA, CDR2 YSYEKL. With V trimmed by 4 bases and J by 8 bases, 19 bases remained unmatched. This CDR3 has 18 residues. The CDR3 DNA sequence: TGCGCCAGCAGCCCCATTTGGAGGCGGACAGGGTCCCCGCATGAGCAGTTCTTC. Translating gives CASSPIWRRTGSPHEQFF.

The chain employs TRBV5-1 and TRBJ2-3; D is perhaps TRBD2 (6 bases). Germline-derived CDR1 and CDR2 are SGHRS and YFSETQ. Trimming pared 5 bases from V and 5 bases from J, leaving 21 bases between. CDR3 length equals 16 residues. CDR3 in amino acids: CASSSQMGGVGDTQYF. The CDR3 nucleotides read TGCGCCAGCAGTTCCCAAATGGGCGGGGTCGGAGATACGCAGTATTTT.

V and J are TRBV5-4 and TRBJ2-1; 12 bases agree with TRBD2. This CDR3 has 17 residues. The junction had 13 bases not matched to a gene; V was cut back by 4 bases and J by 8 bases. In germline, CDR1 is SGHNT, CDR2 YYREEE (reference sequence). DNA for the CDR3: TGTGCCAGCAGCGTAAGCGGCCTAGCGGGAGGGAGGGATGAGCAGTTCTTC. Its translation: CASSVSGLAGGRDEQFF.